This section outlines one T cell receptor beta chain sequence together with its context. Its target is not known. The sample originates from a study of immune evolution from preneoplasia to lung adenocarcinoma. General study findings and limits: Normal lung had highest clonality; later lesions appeared denser, more diverse. From normal lung to invasive adenocarcinoma, top clone frequencies appeared to decrease.

Each case's diagnosis was confirmed by two pathologists on H&E. Germline V gene sequence: CDR1 SGDLS, CDR2 YYNGEE. The ends were cut back, 5 bases at V and 6 bases at J, with 11 bases in the middle. This CDR3 region has 12 residues. Profiled with immunoSEQ multiplex PCR; TCRdb holds only in-frame clones, not every one. The repertoire holds 25,000 or so clones, with around 74% as singletons. Material: FFPE invasive lung adenocarcinoma tissue. The receptor was isolated from a person aged 55 to 75 with invasive lung adenocarcinoma. Some clones in this sample may be carry-over from other donors' samples. The chain combines TRBV9 with TRBJ2-5; D unclear. The CDR3 DNA reads TGTGCCAGCAGTGAAGCCCCGCAGACCCAGTACTTC. The encoded protein is CASSEAPQTQYF.